Listed below are T cell receptor beta chains from one sample, sequenced in a study of cytomegalovirus exposure and HLA in healthy donors. Repertoires were generated with immunoSEQ multiplex PCR, while TCRdb's copy carries only in-frame clones and drops some. This table holds roughly 100,000 clones, 75% to 90% found once. What was sequenced was PBMCs. Receptors originate from a man in his forties in good health and CMV-seronegative. Both conserved end residues are part of each CDR3. Each record gives: J gene, V gene, CDR3 protein.

j_gene: TRBJ1-5; v_gene: TRBV4-3; CDR3aa: CASSQNRGGRNQPQHF
j_gene: TRBJ1-3; v_gene: TRBV4-1; CDR3aa: CASSQDQISGNTIYF
j_gene: TRBJ2-3; v_gene: TRBV5-1; CDR3aa: CASSLGGLTDTQYF
j_gene: TRBJ1-1; v_gene: TRBV5-6; CDR3aa: CASSPRQGGITEAFF
j_gene: TRBJ2-7; v_gene: TRBV10-3; CDR3aa: CATQNSGGAYEQYF
j_gene: TRBJ1-5; v_gene: TRBV30; CDR3aa: CAWRGGLSNQPQHF
j_gene: TRBJ1-4; v_gene: TRBV6-1; CDR3aa: CASTNRIRNEKLFF
j_gene: TRBJ2-1; v_gene: TRBV10-1; CDR3aa: CASSLARGINEQFF
j_gene: TRBJ2-1; v_gene: TRBV7-9; CDR3aa: CASSLAGRYNEQFF
j_gene: TRBJ1-2; v_gene: TRBV11-2; CDR3aa: CASSSRQGSIGGYTF
j_gene: TRBJ2-7; v_gene: TRBV10-3; CDR3aa: CAISEPLLVAEQYF
j_gene: TRBJ2-3; v_gene: TRBV19; CDR3aa: CASSIWTSGGPDTQYF
j_gene: TRBJ2-7; v_gene: TRBV29-1; CDR3aa: CSVGDWSYEQYF
j_gene: TRBJ2-3; v_gene: TRBV19; CDR3aa: CASSKQTDTQYF
j_gene: TRBJ1-5; v_gene: TRBV19; CDR3aa: CASAWAGTNQPQHF
j_gene: TRBJ1-2; v_gene: TRBV5-1; CDR3aa: CASTRDSTNYGYTF
j_gene: TRBJ1-2; v_gene: TRBV6-5; CDR3aa: CASSRNRDRGHGYTF
j_gene: TRBJ1-4; v_gene: TRBV5-1; CDR3aa: CASSLGQGWEKLFF
j_gene: TRBJ2-2; v_gene: TRBV5-4; CDR3aa: CASSTPTGGKNTGELFF
j_gene: TRBJ1-2; v_gene: TRBV7-9; CDR3aa: CASSLDFFNSNYGYTF
j_gene: TRBJ1-2; v_gene: TRBV29-1; CDR3aa: CSVGENYGYTF
j_gene: TRBJ2-2; v_gene: TRBV10-1; CDR3aa: CASSSDRENTGELFF
j_gene: TRBJ2-5; v_gene: TRBV9; CDR3aa: CASSPRLAGVQETQYF
j_gene: TRBJ1-1; v_gene: TRBV19; CDR3aa: CASSVRRGPEAFF
j_gene: TRBJ2-7; v_gene: TRBV21-1; CDR3aa: CASSKALSGNEQYF
j_gene: TRBJ2-7; v_gene: TRBV14; CDR3aa: CASSQGRQGLSYEQYF
j_gene: TRBJ1-2; v_gene: TRBV6-1; CDR3aa: CASRAPDSSYGYTF
j_gene: TRBJ1-3; v_gene: TRBV7-9; CDR3aa: CASSFPGSGNTIYF
j_gene: TRBJ2-7; v_gene: TRBV9; CDR3aa: CASSREEALEQYF
j_gene: TRBJ1-2; v_gene: TRBV27; CDR3aa: CASSLGQGAYGYTF
j_gene: TRBJ2-7; v_gene: TRBV5-5; CDR3aa: CASSHTSGGPSYEQYF
j_gene: TRBJ1-1; v_gene: TRBV2; CDR3aa: CASTLGRGKAFF
j_gene: TRBJ2-5; v_gene: TRBV11-2; CDR3aa: CASSLNPSGGHQETQYF
j_gene: TRBJ1-5; v_gene: TRBV19; CDR3aa: CASSINAGTVYNQPQHF
j_gene: TRBJ2-1; v_gene: TRBV4-1; CDR3aa: CASSPVGGPNEQFF
j_gene: TRBJ1-4; v_gene: TRBV29-1; CDR3aa: CSVSEGLNEKLFF
j_gene: TRBJ1-1; v_gene: TRBV2; CDR3aa: CARGQGRTEAFF
j_gene: TRBJ2-3; v_gene: TRBV4-1; CDR3aa: CASSQPGLAGGRDTQYF
j_gene: TRBJ1-4; v_gene: TRBV6-5; CDR3aa: CASKLGHGEKLFF
j_gene: TRBJ1-3; v_gene: TRBV9; CDR3aa: CASTSIPTGTIYF